This TCR beta chain was identified in a study of T cell repertoires in cytomegalovirus infection. TCRdb passed the reads through MiXCR, listing each CDR3 protein once. The sample has about 310,000 distinct CDR3 sequences, around a sixth seen once. The germline V gene has CDR1 SGHAT and CDR2 FQNNGV. CDR3 length: 12 residues. V lost 5 bases, J lost 9 bases, and 12 bases lay in between. Sample: PBMCs. The gene calls are TRBV11-2 and TRBJ2-3, with D perhaps given as TRBD1 or TRBD2 (5 bases each). This sequence was found in a human donor in good health (CMV status not recorded). Some clones in this sample may be carry-over from other donors' samples. This CDR3 reads CASSVSGRTQYF. The DNA of the CDR3 is TGTGCCAGCAGCGTATCAGGGAGAACGCAGTATTTT.